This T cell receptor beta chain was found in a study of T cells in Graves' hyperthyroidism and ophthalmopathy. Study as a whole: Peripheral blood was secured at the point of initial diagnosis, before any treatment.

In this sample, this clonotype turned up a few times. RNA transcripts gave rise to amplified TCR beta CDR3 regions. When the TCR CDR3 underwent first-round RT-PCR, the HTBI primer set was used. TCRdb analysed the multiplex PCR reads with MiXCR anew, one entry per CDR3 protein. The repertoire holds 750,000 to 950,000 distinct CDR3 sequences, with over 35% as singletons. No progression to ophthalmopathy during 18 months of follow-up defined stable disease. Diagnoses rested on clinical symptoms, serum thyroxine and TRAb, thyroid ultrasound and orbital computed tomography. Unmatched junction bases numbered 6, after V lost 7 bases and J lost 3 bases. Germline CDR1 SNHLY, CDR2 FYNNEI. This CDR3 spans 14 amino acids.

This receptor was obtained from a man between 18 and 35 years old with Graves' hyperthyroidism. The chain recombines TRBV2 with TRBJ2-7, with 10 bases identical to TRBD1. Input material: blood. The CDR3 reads CASIPGQGRYEQYF. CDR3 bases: TGTGCCAGCATTCCGGGACAGGGGCGCTACGAGCAGTACTTC.